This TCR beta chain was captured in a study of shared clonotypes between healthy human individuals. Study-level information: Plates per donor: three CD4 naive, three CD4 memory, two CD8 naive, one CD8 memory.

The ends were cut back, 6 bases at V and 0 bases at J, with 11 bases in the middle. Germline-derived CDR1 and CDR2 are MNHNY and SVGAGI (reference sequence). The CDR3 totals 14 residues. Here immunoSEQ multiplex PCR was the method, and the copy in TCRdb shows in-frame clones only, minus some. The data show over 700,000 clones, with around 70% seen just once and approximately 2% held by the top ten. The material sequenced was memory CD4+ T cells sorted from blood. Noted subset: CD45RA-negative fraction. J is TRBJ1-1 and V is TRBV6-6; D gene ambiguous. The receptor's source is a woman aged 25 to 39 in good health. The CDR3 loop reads CASRIRALNTEAFF. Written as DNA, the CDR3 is TGTGCCAGCAGGATACGGGCCTTGAACACTGAAGCTTTCTTT.